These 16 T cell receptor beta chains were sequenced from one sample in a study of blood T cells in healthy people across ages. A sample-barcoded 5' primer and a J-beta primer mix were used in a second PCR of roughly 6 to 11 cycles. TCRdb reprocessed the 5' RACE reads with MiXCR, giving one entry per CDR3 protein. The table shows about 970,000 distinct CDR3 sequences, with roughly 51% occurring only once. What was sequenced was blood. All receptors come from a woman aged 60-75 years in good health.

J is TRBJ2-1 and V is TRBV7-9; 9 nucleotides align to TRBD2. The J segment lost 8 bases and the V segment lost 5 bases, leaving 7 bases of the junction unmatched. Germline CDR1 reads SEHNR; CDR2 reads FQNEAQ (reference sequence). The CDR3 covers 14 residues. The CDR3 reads CASSPGGRGDEQFF. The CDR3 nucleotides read TGTGCCAGCAGCCCAGGCGGGAGGGGCGATGAGCAGTTCTTC.

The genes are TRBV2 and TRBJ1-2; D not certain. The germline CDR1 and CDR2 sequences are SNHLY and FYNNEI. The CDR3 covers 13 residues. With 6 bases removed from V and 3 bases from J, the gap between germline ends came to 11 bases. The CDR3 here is CASRREQYYGYTF. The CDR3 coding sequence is TGTGCCAGCAGGAGAGAACAGTACTATGGCTACACCTTC.

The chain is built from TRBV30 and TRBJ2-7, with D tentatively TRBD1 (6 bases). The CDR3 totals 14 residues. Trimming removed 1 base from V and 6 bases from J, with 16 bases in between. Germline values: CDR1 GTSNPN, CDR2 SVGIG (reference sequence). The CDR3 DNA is TGTGCCTGGAGTGGGACAGTCAAAGCGTCCGAGCAGTACTTC. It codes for CAWSGTVKASEQYF.

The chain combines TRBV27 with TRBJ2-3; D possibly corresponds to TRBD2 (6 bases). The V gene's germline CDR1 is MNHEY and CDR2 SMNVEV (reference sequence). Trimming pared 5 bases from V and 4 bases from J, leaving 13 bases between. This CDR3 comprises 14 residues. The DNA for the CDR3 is TGTGCCAGCAGTCGGGGAGGTCAATCAGATACGCAGTATTTT. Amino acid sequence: CASSRGGQSDTQYF.

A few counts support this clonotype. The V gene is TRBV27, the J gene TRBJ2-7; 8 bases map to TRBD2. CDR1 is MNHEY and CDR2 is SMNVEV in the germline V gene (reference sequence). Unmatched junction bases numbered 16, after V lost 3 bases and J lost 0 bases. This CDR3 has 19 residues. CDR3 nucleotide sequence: TGTGCCAGCAGTTTCCGGTCCCCCGGACTAGCAGGAAACTCCTACGAGCAGTACTTC. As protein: CASSFRSPGLAGNSYEQYF.

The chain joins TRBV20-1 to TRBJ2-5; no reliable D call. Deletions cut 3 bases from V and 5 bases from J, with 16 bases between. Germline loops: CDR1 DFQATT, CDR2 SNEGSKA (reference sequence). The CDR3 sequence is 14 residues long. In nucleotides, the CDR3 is TGCAGTGCTAGTTTTGCCCTACGACCTGAGACCCAGTACTTC. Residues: CSASFALRPETQYF.

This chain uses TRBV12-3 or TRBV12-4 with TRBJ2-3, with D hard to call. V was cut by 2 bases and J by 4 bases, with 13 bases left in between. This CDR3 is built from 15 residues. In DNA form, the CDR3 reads TGTGCCAGCAGTTTATCCCGGACGTCCGCAGATACGCAGTATTTT. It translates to CASSLSRTSADTQYF.

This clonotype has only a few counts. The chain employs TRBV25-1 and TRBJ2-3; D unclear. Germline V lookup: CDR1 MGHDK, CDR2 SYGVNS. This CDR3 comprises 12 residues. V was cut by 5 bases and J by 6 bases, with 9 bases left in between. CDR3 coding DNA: TGTGCCAGCAGTTGGACGGCGGATACGCAGTATTTT. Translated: CASSWTADTQYF.

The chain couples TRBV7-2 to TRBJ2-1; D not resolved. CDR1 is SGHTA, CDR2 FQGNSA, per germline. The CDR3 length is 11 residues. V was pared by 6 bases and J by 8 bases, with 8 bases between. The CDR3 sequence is CASRKNYEQFF. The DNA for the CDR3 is TGTGCCAGCAGGAAAAACTATGAGCAGTTCTTC.

CDR3 in amino acids: CASSLVQEREETQYF. The CDR3 nucleotides are TGTGCCAGCAGCCTCGTGCAGGAAAGGGAAGAGACCCAGTACTTC. The chain joins TRBV4-2 to TRBJ2-5; D remains ambiguous. The germline V gene encodes CDR1 LGHNA and CDR2 YNFKEQ. Between the trimmed V and J ends, which lost 4 bases and 3 bases, there was a span of 15 bases. This CDR3 has 15 residues.

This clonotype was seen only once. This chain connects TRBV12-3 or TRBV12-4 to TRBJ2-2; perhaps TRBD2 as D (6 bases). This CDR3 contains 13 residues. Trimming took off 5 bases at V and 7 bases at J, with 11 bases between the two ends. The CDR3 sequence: CASSQWGLGELFF. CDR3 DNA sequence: TGTGCCAGCAGTCAGTGGGGACTCGGGGAGCTGTTTTTT.

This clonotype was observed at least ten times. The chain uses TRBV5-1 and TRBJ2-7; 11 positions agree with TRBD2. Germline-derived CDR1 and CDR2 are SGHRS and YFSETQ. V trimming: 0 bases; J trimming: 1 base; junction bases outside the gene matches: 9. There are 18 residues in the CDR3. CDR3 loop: CASSLAIAGGLRSYEQYF. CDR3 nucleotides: TGCGCCAGCAGCTTGGCTATAGCGGGAGGGCTGAGATCCTACGAGCAGTACTTC.

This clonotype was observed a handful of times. The CDR3 DNA sequence: TGTGCCAGCAGTGAATTCGGCAGGGGCTATGAGCAGTTCTTC. Its protein is CASSEFGRGYEQFF. V gene TRBV25-1 combines with J gene TRBJ2-1; D might be TRBD1 (6 bases). V lost 1 base and J lost 8, with 12 bases in between. The CDR3 length is 14 residues. The V gene's germline CDR1 is MGHDK and CDR2 SYGVNS.

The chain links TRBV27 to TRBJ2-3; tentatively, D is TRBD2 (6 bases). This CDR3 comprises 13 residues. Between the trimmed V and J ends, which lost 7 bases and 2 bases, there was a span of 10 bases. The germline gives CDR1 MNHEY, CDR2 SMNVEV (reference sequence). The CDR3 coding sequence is TGTGCCAGCAAGGGACTTATCACAGATACGCAGTATTTT. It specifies CASKGLITDTQYF.

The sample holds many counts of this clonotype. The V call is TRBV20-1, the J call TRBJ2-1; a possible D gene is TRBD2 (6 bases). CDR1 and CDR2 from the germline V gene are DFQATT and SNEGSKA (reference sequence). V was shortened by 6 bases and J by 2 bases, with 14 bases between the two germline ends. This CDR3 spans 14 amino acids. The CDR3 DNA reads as TGCAGTGCCTTTGGGGGGACTGCCTACAATGAGCAGTTCTTC. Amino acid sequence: CSAFGGTAYNEQFF.

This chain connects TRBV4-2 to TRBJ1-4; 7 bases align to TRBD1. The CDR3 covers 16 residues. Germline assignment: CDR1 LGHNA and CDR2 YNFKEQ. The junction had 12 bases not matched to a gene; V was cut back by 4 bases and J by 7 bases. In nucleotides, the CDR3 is TGTGCCAGCAGCCCCAGGGAGGGGGCATTAGGTGAAAAACTGTTTTTT. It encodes CASSPREGALGEKLFF.